This T cell receptor (beta chain) was profiled in a study of tumor-infiltrating lymphocytes in localized non-small cell lung cancer (TCRdb year 2021). At the level of the whole study: The cohort included patients whose samples were collected after neoadjuvant chemotherapy, as well as both smokers and never-smokers and several histologies. Each patient contributed resected tumor tissue and uninvolved lung tissue from the same patient, described as non-adjacent to the tumor. Flow cytometry, multiplex immunofluorescence, RNA-seq, exome sequencing and proteomics were applied to the same patients as TCR sequencing, which was one of several integrated assays. The overall ICON cohort was composed of around 140 surgical patients with localized non-small cell lung cancer whose tumors were resected. A total of some 50 patients were included in the paired tumor versus uninvolved lung comparison of immunoSEQ T-cell fraction. Summary of the overall study and its limitations: Because different assays used different pieces of the same tissue, intratumor heterogeneity could not be separated from technical variation. The TCR-derived T-cell fraction showed no difference between the flow cytometry-defined immunotypes IM1 (good prognosis) and IM2 (poor prognosis). Assay coverage varied across patients depending on available tissue quantity, so only a subset of the cohort had TCR sequencing. TCRbeta sequencing supported higher T cell infiltration in tumors than in uninvolved lung tissue, consistent with immunofluorescence CD3 counts.

This clone has just a few counts. Its binding antigen is unknown. Base qualities are missing; no much larger clone stands one base away. CDR1 SGHRS and CDR2 YFSETQ were looked up in the germline V gene. The CDR3 has 14 amino acids, counting the end cysteine and phenylalanine. Only CDR3 DNA is held: 42 bases, read in frame from base 1. V and J are trimmed by 0 bases and 6 bases, and the gene matches miss 5 bases of the junction. Patient enrollment in ICON started in the first half of 2016, and the final patient was enrolled in September 2018. From a subcohort of 60 to 90 patients, fresh tumor and matched uninvolved tissue were collected for in-depth immune analyses, including TCR sequencing. TCR sequencing was performed on DNA isolated from bulk tissue, without cell sorting. The T-cell fraction in tumor and uninvolved lung tissue was obtained from TCR sequencing using the immunoSEQ assay. Regarding the original processing steps: For survival analysis, patients were split into high (upper tertile) and low (lower two tertiles) T-cell fraction groups and compared by log-rank test. Paired tumor versus uninvolved lung differences in T-cell fraction were tested with a signed-rank test. In TCRdb, the immuneACCESS table is reduced to in-frame sequences with V and J assigned. These tables do not hold every clone; where another copy was compared, an unresolved V gene accounts for under half, and the others remain unexplained. V and J calls and clone size are those listed in that table; D and trimming were worked out from the DNA. This sample holds some 12,000 clones; around 85% were observed only once. The ten largest clones take up about 7.8% of the sample.

What was sequenced was uninvolved lung tissue not adjacent to the tumor. This clonotype originated in a human donor with non-small cell lung cancer. Recombination linked TRBV5-1 to TRBJ1-1, and 7 junction bases match TRBD1. At the DNA level, the sequence is TGCGCCAGCAGCTTGGGACAGGGTGAGGCTGAAGCTTTCTTT. Its coded protein is CASSLGQGEAEAFF.